This T cell receptor beta chain was observed in a study of graft-versus-host responses after intestinal transplantation. At the level of the study: Following induction with anti-thymocyte globulin, all recipients were given tacrolimus and steroids for two to three years. Study results and limitations: Levels of circulating GvH clones at their peak were associated with early post-transplant HvG declines. Graft-versus-host to host-versus-graft clonal ratios in allografts were high in patients with graft-donor T cell macrochimerism. Recipient bone marrow held GvH clones, some seen earlier in ileum or blood.

Trimming cost V 4 bases and J 8 bases, with 17 bases left between them. The CDR3 runs to 15 residues. CDR1 and CDR2 (germline): SNHLY, FYNNEI. TCRdb's table, derived via immunoSEQ multiplex PCR, lists solely in-frame clones and lacks some. This sample has more than 100,000 clones, with 85% to 95% found just once. Details on this clone: Its antigen is not known.

This TCR came from a human donor who received an intestinal transplant. Material: unstimulated CD8+ T cells sorted from spleen or lymph node cells, obtained before intestinal transplant. This chain uses TRBV2 with TRBJ1-4; D is undetermined. CDR3 sequence (DNA): TGTGCCAGCAGTGGGCTAAACAACTTGGGGGAAAAACTGTTTTTT. It yields the protein CASSGLNNLGEKLFF.